A single sample is the source of the 5 T cell receptor beta chains below, sequenced in a study of T cell changes during pregnancy in multiple sclerosis. Assay used: immunoSEQ multiplex PCR; TCRdb lists only in-frame clones, some missing. The table shows approximately 60,000 clones, with 91% occurring only once. Source: peripheral blood, taken before pregnancy. The receptor source for this set is a female donor with multiple sclerosis, enrolled in a pregnancy study.

The chain uses TRBV6-5 and TRBJ1-5, with D possibly TRBD1 on 6 matching bases. V was pared by 8 bases and J by 6 bases, with 14 bases between. Germline-derived CDR1 and CDR2 are MNHEY and SVGAGI. CDR3 size: 13 residues. CDR3 amino acids: CASDNRAGQPQHF. Written as DNA, the CDR3 is TGTGCCAGCGATAACAGGGCGGGTCAGCCCCAGCATTTT.

This chain connects TRBV6-6 to TRBJ1-1; D might be TRBD1 (5 bases). The CDR3 contains 12 residues. V was pared by 4 bases and J by 6 bases, with 9 bases between. Germline CDR1 is MNHNY and CDR2 is SVGAGI (reference sequence). CDR3 sequence reads: CASSSGIAEAFF. CDR3 in DNA: TGTGCCAGCAGTTCAGGGATTGCTGAAGCTTTCTTT.

V usage is TRBV19 and J usage is TRBJ2-1, with a tentative D call TRBD1 (6 bases). CDR1 LNHDA and CDR2 SQIVND come from the germline V gene (reference sequence). The V end lost 0 bases, the J end lost 4 bases, and 16 bases lay between the germline ends. There are 17 residues in the CDR3. As DNA, the CDR3 is TGTGCCAGTAGTATAGAGGCGACAGGTGTTGGGTACAATGAGCAGTTCTTC. Translation: CASSIEATGVGYNEQFF.

The V and J genes are TRBV19 and TRBJ2-2, with 8 bases identical to TRBD1. The V and J ends lost 6 bases and 5 bases, in that order; junction bases with no gene match: 2. The CDR3 totals 13 residues. The germline V gene encodes CDR1 LNHDA and CDR2 SQIVND (reference sequence). CDR3 protein: CASSRTGTGELFF. CDR3 DNA: TGTGCCAGTAGCCGGACAGGGACCGGGGAGCTGTTTTTT.

This chain joins TRBV19 and TRBJ2-3; 9 nucleotides line up with TRBD1. Germline-derived CDR1 and CDR2 are LNHDA and SQIVND (reference sequence). This CDR3 has 16 residues. With 9 bases clipped from V and 0 bases from J, the junction kept 10 bases outside the gene matches. This chain's CDR3 is CASRTGGPTSTDTQYF. DNA for the CDR3: TGTGCCAGCCGAACAGGGGGCCCGACTAGCACAGATACGCAGTATTTT.